This T cell receptor (beta chain) stems from a study of blood T cells in healthy people across ages. With a J-beta primer mix and a sample-barcoded 5' primer, a second PCR ran about 7 to 12 cycles. TCRdb processed the 5' RACE reads anew with MiXCR; each CDR3 protein has one entry. In the table there are hundreds of thousands of distinct CDR3 sequences, about 30% of which are singletons. Broader study findings: Per million T cells, TCR beta diversity dropped about linearly as age rose.

This clonotype turned up a few times. Its antigen is not known. Per the germline V gene, CDR1 is MNHEY and CDR2 is SMNVEV (reference sequence). The CDR3 has 14 residues. The V gene lost 8 bases and the J gene lost 5 bases, with 16 bases spanning the gap. The chain joins TRBV27 to TRBJ1-5, with D perhaps matching TRBD1 (5 bases). This TCR came from a woman older than 75 in good health. Sequenced input: blood. The CDR3 reads CASQDIRPHQPQHF. CDR3 nucleotides: TGTGCCAGCCAGGACATCAGGCCGCATCAGCCCCAGCATTTT.